These 17 T cell receptor beta chains were all obtained from the same sample, sequenced in a study of CD8+ T cells in alopecia areata. It was cDNA, reverse transcribed from extracted RNA, that served as the sequencing template. Only in-frame clones appear in the TCRdb table, and some are missing; sequencing was by immunoSEQ multiplex PCR. The sample holds about 180,000 clones, less than 70% seen once. Regarding treatment: oral pan-JAK inhibitor, 5-10 mg twice daily. The sample was CD8+ T cells sorted from blood, taken at week 24, from a patient treated with tofacitinib. All receptors come from a human donor with alopecia areata.

This clone was counted once. The CDR3 DNA follows: TGTGCCATTCGACAGGGCCACTCTGGGGCCAACGTCCTGACTTTC. Protein sequence: CAIRQGHSGANVLTF. This chain joins TRBV10-3 and TRBJ2-6, with 7 nucleotides matching TRBD1. With 9 bases clipped from V and 0 bases from J, the junction kept 5 bases outside the gene matches. This CDR3 region has 15 residues. The germline gives CDR1 ENHRY, CDR2 SYGVKD.

The rearrangement joins TRBV27 to TRBJ1-5; D call uncertain. Germline CDR1 MNHEY, CDR2 SMNVEV (reference sequence). With 0 bases removed from V and 0 bases from J, the gap between germline ends came to 9 bases. This CDR3 is built from 16 residues. This CDR3 is CASSLSWPTSNQPQHF. The CDR3 nucleotides are TGTGCCAGCAGTTTATCGTGGCCTACTAGCAATCAGCCCCAGCATTTT.

The gene calls are TRBV30 and TRBJ1-1; D ambiguous. Trimming took off 2 bases at V and 6 bases at J, with 10 bases between the two ends. This CDR3 is built from 12 residues. Germline V gene lookup returns CDR1 GTSNPN and CDR2 SVGIG (reference sequence). The DNA of the CDR3 is TGTGCCTGGAGTAATGTCCGGGCTGAAGCTTTCTTT. The encoded protein is CAWSNVRAEAFF.

The V and J genes are TRBV6-6 and TRBJ2-2; D is uncertain. The V and J ends lost 2 bases and 2 bases respectively, with 6 bases between them. The germline V gene encodes CDR1 MNHNY and CDR2 SVGAGI (reference sequence). The CDR3 is made up of 14 amino acids. DNA of the CDR3: TGTGCCAGCAGTTACGCTGTAAACACCGGGGAGCTGTTTTTT. This codes for CASSYAVNTGELFF.

The V call is TRBV15, the J call TRBJ1-1; no firm D call. Trimming pared 1 base from V and 3 bases from J, leaving 6 bases between. The CDR3 contains 13 residues. Germline V gene sequence: CDR1 LNHNV, CDR2 YYDKDF (reference sequence). Here the CDR3 reads CATSRGGHTEAFF. Written as DNA, the CDR3 is TGTGCCACCAGCAGAGGAGGGCACACTGAAGCTTTCTTT.

At least ten counts were recorded for this clone. The chain has TRBV2 and TRBJ2-1; no firm D call. Trimming stripped 2 bases from V and 6 bases from J, with 5 bases between. The CDR3 is made up of 12 amino acids. Germline CDR1 is SNHLY and CDR2 is FYNNEI. This CDR3 is CASSEYPNEQFF. CDR3 coding DNA: TGTGCCAGCAGTGAATATCCCAATGAGCAGTTCTTC.

This clone was seen a handful of times. This chain joins TRBV19 and TRBJ1-1; weak D call: TRBD1 (5 bases). This CDR3 is built from 14 residues. CDR1 and CDR2 from the germline V gene are LNHDA and SQIVND (reference sequence). V was clipped by 11 bases and J by 4 bases, with 20 bases between them. CDR3 coding DNA: TGTGCCTCGCTCCCTGGACTTGGGGGCACTGAAGCTTTCTTT. Protein product: CASLPGLGGTEAFF. The full variable domain, with the rest looked up from reference TRBV19 and TRBJ1-1, is DGGITQSPKYLFRKEGQNVTLSCEQNLNHDAMYWYRQDPGQGLRLIYYSQIVNDFQKGDIAEGYSVSREKKESFPLTVTSAQKNPTAFYLCASLPGLGGTEAFFGQGTRLTVV.

The sample holds a few counts of this clone. V usage is TRBV27 and J usage is TRBJ2-7; 8 nucleotides align to TRBD1. The V gene's germline CDR1 is MNHEY and CDR2 SMNVEV (reference sequence). With 0 bases clipped from V and 4 bases from J, the junction kept 11 bases outside the gene matches. The CDR3 is 17 amino acids. This chain's CDR3 is CASSLSTRTGSGYEQYF. The CDR3 nucleotides are TGTGCCAGCAGTTTATCGACCCGGACAGGGAGTGGTTACGAGCAGTACTTC.

This sequence joins TRBV7-2 and TRBJ1-5; D not certain. Trimming took off 4 bases at V and 4 bases at J, with 5 bases between the two ends. The germline V gene encodes CDR1 SGHTA and CDR2 FQGNSA. The CDR3 covers 12 residues. CDR3 DNA: TGTGCCAGCAGCTCACTTAATCAGCCCCAGCATTTT. This gives the protein CASSSLNQPQHF.

The rearrangement uses TRBV4-3 and TRBJ1-1; 8 positions match TRBD1. The CDR3 extends over 16 amino acids. The ends lost 3 bases at V and 4 bases at J; junction bases unmatched: 10. CDR1 and CDR2 (germline): LGHNA, YSLEER. CDR3 DNA sequence: TGCGCCAGCAGCCAGGGTAGGACAGGGTGGGGCACTGAAGCTTTCTTT. Translating gives CASSQGRTGWGTEAFF.

The chain employs TRBV10-2 and TRBJ2-1, with 8 nucleotides matching TRBD1. J lost 4 bases, V lost 7 bases, and 6 bases had no gene match. In germline, CDR1 is WSHSY, CDR2 SAAADI. The CDR3 totals 14 residues. The CDR3 reads CASTGTGPYNEQFF. The DNA for the CDR3 is TGCGCCAGCACTGGGACAGGACCTTACAATGAGCAGTTCTTC.

The CDR3 sequence: CASSQEEGNIQYF. Written as DNA, the CDR3 is TGCGCCAGCAGCCAAGAGGAGGGAAACATTCAGTACTTC. The chain recombines TRBV4-1 with TRBJ2-4; D is possibly TRBD2 (6 bases). V was clipped by 0 bases and J by 6 bases, with 6 bases between them. This CDR3 contains 13 residues. Germline V lookup: CDR1 MGHRA, CDR2 YSYEKL.

In this sample, this clone turned up a few times. The gene calls are TRBV10-3 and TRBJ1-2; no firm D call. Germline-derived CDR1 and CDR2 are ENHRY and SYGVKD. Trimming removed 0 bases from V and 6 bases from J, with 14 bases in between. The CDR3 covers 15 residues. The CDR3 coding sequence is TGTGCCATCAGTGAGTCGTTCGGTACGGGAGATGGCTACACCTTC. This sequence encodes CAISESFGTGDGYTF.

This clone was counted a few times. V gene TRBV4-3 combines with J gene TRBJ2-6; D perhaps matches TRBD2 (6 bases). Trimming pared 1 base from V and 0 bases from J, leaving 22 bases between. The length of the CDR3 is 21 residues. Germline assignment: CDR1 LGHNA and CDR2 YSLEER. The CDR3 region has the DNA TGCGCCAGCAGCCAAGTGTTTGGTTTGCTGGAGGGTAACTCTGGGGCCAACGTCCTGACTTTC. This gives the protein CASSQVFGLLEGNSGANVLTF.

The chain is built from TRBV27 and TRBJ1-2, with 7 nucleotides matching TRBD1. Germline assignment: CDR1 MNHEY and CDR2 SMNVEV (reference sequence). The V segment lost 6 bases and the J segment 11 bases; nucleotides outside the gene matches: 15. CDR3 size: 14 residues. The DNA of the CDR3 is TGTGCCAGCAGACTAGGGGACAGCGGGAGACCATACACCTTC. Its translation: CASRLGDSGRPYTF.

This clone was found a few times. V gene TRBV5-6 combines with J gene TRBJ2-7; D possibly matches TRBD1 or TRBD2 (5 bases each). CDR1 is SGHDT and CDR2 is YYEEEE in the germline V gene. Trimming shortened V by 6 bases and J by 5 bases, and 18 bases separated the two germline ends. The CDR3 is 14 residues long. The CDR3 sequence is CASKSGTGFNEQYF. CDR3 bases: TGTGCCAGCAAATCGGGGACGGGGTTCAACGAGCAGTACTTC.

This chain uses TRBV11-2 with TRBJ2-4; the D is unclear. The CDR3 covers 12 residues. Trimming removed 1 base from V and 15 bases from J, with 13 bases in between. CDR1 SGHAT and CDR2 FQNNGV come from the germline V gene. The CDR3 spells CASSLGPRRTYF. The CDR3 bases are TGTGCCAGCAGCTTAGGGCCGCGTAGGACGTACTTC.